These 23 T cell receptor beta chains were all obtained from the same sample, sequenced in a study of monozygotic twins with inflammatory bowel disease. TCRdb reprocessed the 5' RACE reads, keeping one entry per CDR3 protein, no DNA. This sample's table has some 170,000 distinct CDR3 sequences. The sequenced material came from blood. These receptors were taken from a human donor with ulcerative colitis or Crohn's disease, or a healthy co-twin of an affected twin (not recorded which).

The chain links TRBV21-1 to TRBJ1-6; TCRdb's D call of TRBD1 is untestable without DNA. TRBV21-1 is marked as a pseudogene. This CDR3 has 18 residues. The CDR3 here is CASSNALGQAAYNSPLHF.

The rearrangement joins TRBV5-1 to TRBJ2-3; TCRdb indicates TRBD2, and absent DNA this call remains unverified. CDR1 and CDR2 from the germline V gene are SGHRS and YFSETQ. This CDR3 is 19 amino acids long. The CDR3 protein is CASSLGFQGTSGYTDTQYF.

This chain links TRBV7-2 with TRBJ1-5; TCRdb returns TRBD1, unconfirmable since there is no DNA. The CDR3 sequence is 16 residues long. CDR1 and CDR2 from the germline V gene are SGHTA and FQGNSA. CDR3 protein: CASSRYRGEGNQPQHF.

The V gene is TRBV12-3 or TRBV12-4, the J gene TRBJ1-2. The CDR3 runs 15 residues. The CDR3 sequence: CASSLARGGSYGYTF.

V usage is TRBV6-2 or TRBV6-3 and J usage is TRBJ1-3. The germline V gene has CDR1 MNHEY and CDR2 SVGEGT. The CDR3 has 16 amino acids. The CDR3 sequence: CASSDLAAGGEGTIYF.

The rearrangement links TRBV20-1 to TRBJ2-7; checking the TCRdb D call of TRBD2 is not possible without DNA. CDR3 length: 14 residues. Germline CDR1 and CDR2: DFQATT and SNEGSKA (reference sequence). This CDR3 reads CSARQSGPFYEQYF.

The chain couples TRBV7-2 to TRBJ1-1; the D call of TRBD1 rests on TCRdb alone, since no DNA is present to check it. This CDR3 contains 15 residues. Germline V gene sequence: CDR1 SGHTA, CDR2 FQGNSA. CDR3 loop: CASSPRTGGSREAFF.

This chain's CDR3 is CASSLGGGRQETQYF. The chain is built from TRBV19 and TRBJ2-5; the TCRdb D gene call, TRBD1, has no DNA to confirm it. In germline, CDR1 is LNHDA, CDR2 SQIVND (reference sequence). This CDR3 spans 15 amino acids.

The rearrangement uses TRBV12-3 or TRBV12-4 and TRBJ1-5; the D call from TCRdb, TRBD1, cannot be confirmed without DNA. CDR3 size: 13 residues. CDR3: CATAGDSNQPQHF.

The chain has TRBV2 and TRBJ1-1; TCRdb calls TRBD1, which cannot be checked without DNA. This CDR3 is 14 amino acids long. The germline CDR1 and CDR2 sequences are SNHLY and FYNNEI. The CDR3 here is CARSFTGGNTEAFF.

J is TRBJ2-3 and V is TRBV19; the TRBD2 assignment by TCRdb is unverifiable without DNA. Germline V gene lookup returns CDR1 LNHDA and CDR2 SQIVND (reference sequence). The CDR3 runs to 13 residues. The CDR3: CASSLIAADTQYF.

V is TRBV29-1 and J is TRBJ2-3; TCRdb returns TRBD1, unconfirmable since there is no DNA. The CDR3 is 12 residues long. Per germline, CDR1 SQVTM and CDR2 ANQGSEA. This CDR3 reads CSLSEGADTQYF.

The CDR3 reads CSARDGRSEAFF. J is TRBJ1-1 and V is TRBV20-1. This CDR3 has 12 amino acids. Germline V gene data show CDR1 as DFQATT and CDR2 as SNEGSKA (reference sequence).

The rearrangement uses TRBV6-5 and TRBJ1-1. Per the germline V gene, CDR1 is MNHEY and CDR2 is SVGAGI. CDR3 length: 14 amino acids. The CDR3: CASSWTLQNTEAFF.

The V call is TRBV25-1, the J call TRBJ1-2. The CDR3 extends over 16 amino acids. Per germline, CDR1 MGHDK and CDR2 SYGVNS. CDR3 sequence: CASSEAGPQSIYGYTF.

The gene calls are TRBV6-5 and TRBJ1-1; absent DNA, TCRdb's TRBD1 call cannot be checked. The germline V gene encodes CDR1 MNHEY and CDR2 SVGAGI. This CDR3 spans 15 amino acids. This chain's CDR3 is CASSLEQGAGTEAFF.

The chain has TRBV7-2 and TRBJ1-2; TCRdb calls TRBD1, which cannot be checked without DNA. Germline-derived CDR1 and CDR2 are SGHTA and FQGNSA. The CDR3 length is 15 residues. The chain's CDR3 is CASGAPDRGHYGYTF.

V gene TRBV29-1 combines with J gene TRBJ2-2; TCRdb calls TRBD1, which cannot be checked without DNA. The germline gives CDR1 SQVTM, CDR2 ANQGSEA. The CDR3 covers 13 residues. The CDR3 region is CSVDRGRTGELFF.

The gene calls are TRBV27 and TRBJ1-1. The CDR3 covers 15 residues. Per the germline V gene, CDR1 is MNHEY and CDR2 is SMNVEV (reference sequence). CDR3 loop: CASSYDTSLNTEAFF.

This rearrangement joins TRBV12-3 or TRBV12-4 to TRBJ2-7; TCRdb's D call of TRBD1 is untestable without DNA. The CDR3 extends over 15 amino acids. CDR3 loop: CASSRIKGATYEQYF.

CDR3 protein: CATLLDRGRVGELFF. This chain connects TRBV7-9 to TRBJ2-2; TCRdb reports TRBD1, a call that lacks DNA to check it against. Germline V gives CDR1 SEHNR, CDR2 FQNEAQ (reference sequence). The CDR3 runs 15 residues. The whole variable domain, filled in from reference TRBV7-9 and TRBJ2-2, reads DTGVSQNPRHKITKRGQNVTFRCDPISEHNRLYWYRQTLGQGPEFLTYFQNEAQLEKSRLLSDRFSAERPKGSFSTLEIQRTEQGDSAMYLCATLLDRGRVGELFFGEGSRLTVL.

This rearrangement joins TRBV6-1 to TRBJ1-2; lacking DNA, the TRBD1 call made by TCRdb goes unchecked. Germline V gene data show CDR1 as MNHNS and CDR2 as SASEGT. The CDR3 covers 14 residues. The CDR3 is CASRFGAGNYGYTF.

V gene TRBV6-1 combines with J gene TRBJ1-1; the TRBD1 assignment by TCRdb is unverifiable without DNA. The CDR3 is 13 residues long. Germline V gene data show CDR1 as MNHNS and CDR2 as SASEGT. CDR3 sequence: CASSGRSPHSAFF.